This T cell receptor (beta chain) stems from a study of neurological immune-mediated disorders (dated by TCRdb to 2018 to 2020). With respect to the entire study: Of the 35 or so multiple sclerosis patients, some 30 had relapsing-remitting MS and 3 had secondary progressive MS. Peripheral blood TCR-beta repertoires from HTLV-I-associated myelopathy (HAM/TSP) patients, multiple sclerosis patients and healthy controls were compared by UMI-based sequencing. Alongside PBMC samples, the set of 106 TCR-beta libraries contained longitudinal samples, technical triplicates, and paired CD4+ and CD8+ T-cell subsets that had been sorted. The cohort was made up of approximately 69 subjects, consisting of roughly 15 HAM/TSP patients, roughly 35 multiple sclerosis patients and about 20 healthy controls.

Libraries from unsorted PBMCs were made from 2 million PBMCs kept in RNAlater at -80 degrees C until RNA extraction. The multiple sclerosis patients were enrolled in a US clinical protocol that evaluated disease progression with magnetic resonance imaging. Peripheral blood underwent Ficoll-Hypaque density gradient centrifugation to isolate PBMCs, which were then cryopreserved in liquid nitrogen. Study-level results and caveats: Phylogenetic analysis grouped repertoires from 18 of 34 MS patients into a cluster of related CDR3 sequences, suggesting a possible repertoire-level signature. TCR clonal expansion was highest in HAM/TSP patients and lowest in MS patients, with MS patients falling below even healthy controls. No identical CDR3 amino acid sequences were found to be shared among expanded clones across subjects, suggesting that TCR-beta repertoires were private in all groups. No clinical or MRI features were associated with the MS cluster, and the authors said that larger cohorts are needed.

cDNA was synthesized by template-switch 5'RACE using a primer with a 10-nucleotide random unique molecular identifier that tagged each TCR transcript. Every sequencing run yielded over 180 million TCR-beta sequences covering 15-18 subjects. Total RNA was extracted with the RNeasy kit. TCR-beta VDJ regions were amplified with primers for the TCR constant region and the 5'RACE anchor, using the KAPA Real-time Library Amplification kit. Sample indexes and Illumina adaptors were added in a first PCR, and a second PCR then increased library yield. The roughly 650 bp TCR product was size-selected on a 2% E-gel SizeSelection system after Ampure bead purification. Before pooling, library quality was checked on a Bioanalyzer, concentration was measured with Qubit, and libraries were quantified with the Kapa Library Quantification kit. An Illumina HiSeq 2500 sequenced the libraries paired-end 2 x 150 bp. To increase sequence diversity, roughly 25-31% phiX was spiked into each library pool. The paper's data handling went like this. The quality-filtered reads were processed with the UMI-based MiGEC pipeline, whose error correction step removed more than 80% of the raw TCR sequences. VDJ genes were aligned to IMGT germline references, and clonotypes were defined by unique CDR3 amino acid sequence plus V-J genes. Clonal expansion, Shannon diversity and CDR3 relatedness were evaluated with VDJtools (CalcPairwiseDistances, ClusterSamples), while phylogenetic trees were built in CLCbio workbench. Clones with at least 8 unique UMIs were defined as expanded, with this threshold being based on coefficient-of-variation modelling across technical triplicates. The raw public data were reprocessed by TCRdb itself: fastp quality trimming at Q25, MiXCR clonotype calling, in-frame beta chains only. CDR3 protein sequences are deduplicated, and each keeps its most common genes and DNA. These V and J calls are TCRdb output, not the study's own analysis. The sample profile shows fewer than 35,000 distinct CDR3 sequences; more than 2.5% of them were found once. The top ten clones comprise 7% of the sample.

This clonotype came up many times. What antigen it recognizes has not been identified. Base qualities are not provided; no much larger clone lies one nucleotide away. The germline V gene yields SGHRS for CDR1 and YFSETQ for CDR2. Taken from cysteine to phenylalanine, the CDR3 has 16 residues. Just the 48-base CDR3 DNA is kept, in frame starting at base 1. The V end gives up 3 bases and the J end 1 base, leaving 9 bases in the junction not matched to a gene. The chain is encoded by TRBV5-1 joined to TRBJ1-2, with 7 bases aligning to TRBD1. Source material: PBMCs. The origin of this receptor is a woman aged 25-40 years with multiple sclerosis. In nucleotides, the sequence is TGCGCCAGCAGCTGGATCCCCGACAGGGTTAACTATGGCTACACCTTC. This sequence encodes CASSWIPDRVNYGYTF.